The text below deals with one TCR beta chain. This record belongs to a study of control samples from healthy donors and cancer patients. With 6 bases removed from V and 3 bases from J, the gap between germline ends came to 18 bases. Germline CDR1 SGHTA, CDR2 FQGNSA. The CDR3 has 16 residues. The data were produced by immunoSEQ multiplex PCR, yet TCRdb's version contains in-frame clones alone and is incomplete. The table includes over 200,000 clones, roughly 87% detected once. The sequenced sample was PBMCs. The source is a woman aged 60-70 years with lung cancer. The chain uses TRBV7-2 and TRBJ1-5; D might be TRBD1 (6 bases). CDR3 in amino acids: CASSSKGGENNQPQHF. DNA for the CDR3: TGTGCCAGCAGTTCGAAGGGGGGAGAAAACAATCAGCCCCAGCATTTT.